This passage covers 2 T cell receptor beta chains from one sample sequenced in a study of blood T cell repertoires in COVID-19. Data came from immunoSEQ multiplex PCR; TCRdb stores just in-frame clones and leaves some out. The data contain roughly 250,000 clones, 82% of them singletons. The sample taken for sequencing was peripheral blood. These receptors were collected from an elderly woman with active or convalescent COVID-19.

Only one count was recorded for this clone. The chain carries TRBV11-2 and TRBJ2-3; D is ambiguous. Germline loops: CDR1 SGHAT, CDR2 FQNNGV. The CDR3 is 13 amino acids. With 2 bases removed from V and 5 bases from J, the gap between germline ends came to 8 bases. The CDR3 is CASSLSSGDTQYF. The CDR3 DNA follows: TGTGCCAGCAGCTTATCTTCGGGAGATACGCAGTATTTT. Full variable domain (rest looked up from reference TRBV11-2 and TRBJ2-3): EAGVAQSPRYKIIEKRQSVAFWCNPISGHATLYWYQQILGQGPKLLIQFQNNGVVDDSQLPKDRFSAERLKGVDSTLKIQPAKLEDSAVYLCASSLSSGDTQYFGPGTRLTVL.

The genes are TRBV6-6 and TRBJ2-5; 7 nucleotides align to TRBD1. V trimming: 8 bases; J trimming: 4 bases; junction bases outside the gene matches: 4. Looked up from germline, CDR1 is MNHNY and CDR2 is SVGAGI (reference sequence). The CDR3 is 12 amino acids. The CDR3 sequence is CASDQGVETQYF. In nucleotides, the CDR3 is TGTGCCAGCGATCAGGGGGTAGAGACCCAGTACTTC.